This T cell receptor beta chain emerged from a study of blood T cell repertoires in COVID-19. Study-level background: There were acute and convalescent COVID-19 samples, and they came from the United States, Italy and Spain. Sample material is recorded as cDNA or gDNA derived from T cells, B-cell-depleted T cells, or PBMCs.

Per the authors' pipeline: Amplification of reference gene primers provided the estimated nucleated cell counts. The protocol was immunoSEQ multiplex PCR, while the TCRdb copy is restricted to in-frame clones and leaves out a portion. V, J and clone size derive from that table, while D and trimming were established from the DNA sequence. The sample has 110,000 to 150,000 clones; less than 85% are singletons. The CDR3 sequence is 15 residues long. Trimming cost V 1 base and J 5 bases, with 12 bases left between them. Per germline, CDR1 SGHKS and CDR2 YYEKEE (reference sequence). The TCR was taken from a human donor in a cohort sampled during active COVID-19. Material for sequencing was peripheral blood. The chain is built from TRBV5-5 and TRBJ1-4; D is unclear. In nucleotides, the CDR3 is TGTGCCAGCAGCTTGTCGGTACAGAGCAATGAAAAACTGTTTTTT. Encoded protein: CASSLSVQSNEKLFF.